These 8 T cell receptor beta chains came from one sample sequenced in a study of neoadjuvant anti-PD-1 for oral cavity cancer. Method: immunoSEQ multiplex PCR; TCRdb's copy keeps in-frame clones and lacks some. The sample contains 14,000 or so clones, about 81% of which appear only once. Time point meaning: after neoadjuvant nivolumab, at surgical resection. The input for sequencing was PBMCs, taken after nivolumab (anti-PD-1) treatment. The origin of the receptors is a person aged 35 to 85 with oral cavity squamous cell carcinoma.

This sequence joins TRBV4-2 and TRBJ1-2; D perhaps matches TRBD1 (5 bases). Trimming left V 3 bases short and J 6 bases short, with 14 bases between. This CDR3 comprises 14 residues. The germline CDR1 and CDR2 sequences are LGHNA and YNFKEQ. The CDR3 sequence is CASSQPPSGDGYTF. CDR3 sequence (DNA): TGTGCCAGCAGCCAGCCTCCTTCGGGGGATGGCTACACCTTC.

The CDR3 reads CASTRGSDNYGYTF. In DNA, the CDR3 is TGTGCCTCCACCCGGGGGAGCGATAACTATGGCTACACCTTC. The V and J genes are TRBV10-3 and TRBJ1-2; D perhaps matches TRBD1 (5 bases). The CDR3 consists of 14 residues. In germline, CDR1 is ENHRY, CDR2 SYGVKD. V was pared by 11 bases and J by 1 base, with 17 bases between.

The V and J genes are TRBV7-9 and TRBJ2-7; 12 bases agree with TRBD1. The CDR3 length is 15 residues. Looked up from germline, CDR1 is SEHNR and CDR2 is FQNEAQ (reference sequence). The V and J ends lost 3 bases and 4 bases, in that order; junction bases with no gene match: 4. The chain's CDR3 is CASSFGTGGAYEQYF. The CDR3 region has the DNA TGTGCCAGCAGCTTCGGGACAGGGGGCGCGTACGAGCAGTACTTC.

This clone was found a few times. The rearrangement uses TRBV28 and TRBJ2-7, with D possibly TRBD1 on 6 matching bases. V lost 7 bases and J 3 bases, leaving 10 bases between the germline ends. Per germline, CDR1 MDHEN and CDR2 SYDVKM. The CDR3 has 12 amino acids. CDR3 coding DNA: TGTGCCAGCAACAGGGCCTACTACGAGCAGTACTTC. This sequence encodes CASNRAYYEQYF.

This clone was detected only a few times. V usage is TRBV2 and J usage is TRBJ1-1; weak D call: TRBD1 (6 bases). CDR1 SNHLY and CDR2 FYNNEI come from the germline V gene. With 5 bases removed from V and 2 bases from J, the gap between germline ends came to 9 bases. There are 13 residues in the CDR3. CDR3 in DNA: TGTGCCAGCAGTTCACAGGGTAACACTGAAGCTTTCTTT. It codes for CASSSQGNTEAFF.

The chain recombines TRBV5-4 with TRBJ1-1; D ambiguous. Germline CDR1 is SGHNT and CDR2 is YYREEE (reference sequence). This CDR3 has 15 residues. The V gene lost 4 bases and the J gene lost 0 bases, with 13 bases spanning the gap. CDR3 coding DNA: TGTGCCAGCAGCGCCCTTCCCCCCCTGAACACTGAAGCTTTCTTT. Translation: CASSALPPLNTEAFF.

The J gene is TRBJ2-7, the V gene TRBV7-9, with a possible D match to TRBD2 (5 bases). The CDR3 spans 15 residues. Trimming took 1 base from V and 7 from J, leaving 17 bases between them. Germline V lookup: CDR1 SEHNR, CDR2 FQNEAQ (reference sequence). DNA for the CDR3: TGTGCCAGCAGCTTAGAGGTACTAGGGATCGGGGAGCAGTACTTC. This gives the protein CASSLEVLGIGEQYF.

The chain links TRBV30 to TRBJ2-5; D is undetermined. There are 13 residues in the CDR3. The V and J ends lost 1 base and 0 bases respectively, with 6 bases between them. Germline lookup yields CDR1 GTSNPN and CDR2 SVGIG (reference sequence). The CDR3 nucleotides are TGTGCCTGGAGTGGAGTTGACCAAGAGACCCAGTACTTC. This gives the protein CAWSGVDQETQYF.